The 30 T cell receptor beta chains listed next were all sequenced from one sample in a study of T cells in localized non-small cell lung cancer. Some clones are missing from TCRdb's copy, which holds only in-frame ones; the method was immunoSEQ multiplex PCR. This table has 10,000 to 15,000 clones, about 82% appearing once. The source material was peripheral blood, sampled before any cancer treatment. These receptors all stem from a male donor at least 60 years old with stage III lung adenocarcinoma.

This CDR3 reads CASSLTFLAGGPRNEQFF. As DNA, the CDR3 is TGTGCCAGCAGTTTAACCTTTTTGGCGGGAGGGCCCCGGAATGAGCAGTTCTTC. The rearrangement joins TRBV28 to TRBJ2-1, with TRBD2 matching 9 bases. In germline, CDR1 is MDHEN, CDR2 SYDVKM. The trim removed 2 bases at V and 7 bases at J, leaving 15 bases unmatched. This CDR3 spans 18 amino acids.

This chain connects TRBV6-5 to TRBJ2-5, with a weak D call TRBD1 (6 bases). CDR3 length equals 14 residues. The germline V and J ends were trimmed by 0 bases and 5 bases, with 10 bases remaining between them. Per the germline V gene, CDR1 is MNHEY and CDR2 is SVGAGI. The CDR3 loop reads CASSYSQGRETQYF. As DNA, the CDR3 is TGTGCCAGCAGTTACTCACAGGGACGGGAGACCCAGTACTTC.

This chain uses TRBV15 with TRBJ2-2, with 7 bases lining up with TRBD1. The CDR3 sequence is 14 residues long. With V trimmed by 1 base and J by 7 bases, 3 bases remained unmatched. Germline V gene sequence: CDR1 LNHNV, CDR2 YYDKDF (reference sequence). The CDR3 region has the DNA TGTGCCACCAGCAGAGTCAGGGGGAACGGGGAGCTGTTTTTT. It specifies CATSRVRGNGELFF.

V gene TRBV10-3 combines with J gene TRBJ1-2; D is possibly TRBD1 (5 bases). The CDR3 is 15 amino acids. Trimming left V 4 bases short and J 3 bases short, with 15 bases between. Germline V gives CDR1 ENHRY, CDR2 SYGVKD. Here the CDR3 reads CAISASGTEHYGYTF. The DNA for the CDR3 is TGTGCCATCAGTGCTTCCGGGACGGAACACTATGGCTACACCTTC.

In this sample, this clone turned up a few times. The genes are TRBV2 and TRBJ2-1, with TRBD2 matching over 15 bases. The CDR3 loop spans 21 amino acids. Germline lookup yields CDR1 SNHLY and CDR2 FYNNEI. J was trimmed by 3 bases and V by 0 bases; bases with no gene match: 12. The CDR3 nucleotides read TGTGCCAGCAGTGAAGCTTGGACTAGCGGGGGGGCTCTAGAGGTCTACAATGAGCAGTTCTTC. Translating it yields CASSEAWTSGGALEVYNEQFF.

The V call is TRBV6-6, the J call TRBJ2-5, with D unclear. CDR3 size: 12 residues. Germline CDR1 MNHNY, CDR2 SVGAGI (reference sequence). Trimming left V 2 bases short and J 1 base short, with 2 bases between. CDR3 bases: TGTGCCAGCAGTTACACCCAAGAGACCCAGTACTTC. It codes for CASSYTQETQYF.

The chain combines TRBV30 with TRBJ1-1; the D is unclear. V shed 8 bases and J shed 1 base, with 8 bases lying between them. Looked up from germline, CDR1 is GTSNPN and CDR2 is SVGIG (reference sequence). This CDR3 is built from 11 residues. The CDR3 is CAAERNTEAFF. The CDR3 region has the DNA TGTGCCGCAGAAAGGAACACTGAAGCTTTCTTT.

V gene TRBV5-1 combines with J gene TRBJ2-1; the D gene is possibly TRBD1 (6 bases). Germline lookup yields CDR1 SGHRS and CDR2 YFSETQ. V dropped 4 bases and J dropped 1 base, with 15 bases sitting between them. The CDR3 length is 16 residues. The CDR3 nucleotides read TGCGCCAGCAGCATACAGGGAGAATCGTCCTACAATGAGCAGTTCTTC. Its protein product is CASSIQGESSYNEQFF. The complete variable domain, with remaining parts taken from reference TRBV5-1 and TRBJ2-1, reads KAGVTQTPRYLIKTRGQQVTLSCSPISGHRSVSWYQQTPGQGLQFLFEYFSETQRNKGNFPGRFSGRQFSNSRSEMNVSTLELGDSALYLCASSIQGESSYNEQFFGPGTRLTVL.

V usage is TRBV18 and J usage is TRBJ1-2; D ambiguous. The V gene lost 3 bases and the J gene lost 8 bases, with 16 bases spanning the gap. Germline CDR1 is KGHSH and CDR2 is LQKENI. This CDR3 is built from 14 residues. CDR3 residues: CASSPRTGKDGYTF. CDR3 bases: TGTGCCAGCTCACCCCGGACTGGGAAGGACGGCTACACCTTC.

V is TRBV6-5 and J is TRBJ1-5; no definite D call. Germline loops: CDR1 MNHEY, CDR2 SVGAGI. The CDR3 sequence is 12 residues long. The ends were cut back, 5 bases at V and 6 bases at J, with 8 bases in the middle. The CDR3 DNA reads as TGTGCCAGCAGTCGCACCGGTCAGCCCCAGCATTTT. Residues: CASSRTGQPQHF.

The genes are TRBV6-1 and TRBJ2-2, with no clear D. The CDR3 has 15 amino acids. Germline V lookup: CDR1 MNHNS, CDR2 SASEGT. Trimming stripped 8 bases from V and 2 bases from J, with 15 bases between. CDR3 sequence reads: CASAPRRVNTGELFF. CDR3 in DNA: TGTGCCAGCGCTCCGAGGCGAGTAAACACCGGGGAGCTGTTTTTT.

For the CDR3, the DNA is TGTGCCTGGGAGTTTGGGACTAGCTCGGCCAAAAACATTCAGTACTTC. Its translation: CAWEFGTSSAKNIQYF. The chain has TRBV30 and TRBJ2-4; TRBD2 aligns across 9 bases. Per germline, CDR1 GTSNPN and CDR2 SVGIG (reference sequence). V lost 5 bases to trimming and J lost 1 base; unmatched junction nucleotides: 9. This CDR3 comprises 16 residues.

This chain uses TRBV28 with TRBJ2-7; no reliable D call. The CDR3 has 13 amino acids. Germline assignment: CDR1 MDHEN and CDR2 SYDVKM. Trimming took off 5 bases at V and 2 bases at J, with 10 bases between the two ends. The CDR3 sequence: CASSPGSTYEQYF. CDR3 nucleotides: TGTGCCAGCAGTCCGGGTTCCACCTACGAGCAGTACTTC.

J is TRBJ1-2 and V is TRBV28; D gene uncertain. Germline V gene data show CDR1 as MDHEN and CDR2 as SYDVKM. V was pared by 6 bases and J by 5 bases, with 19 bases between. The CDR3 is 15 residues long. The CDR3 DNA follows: TGTGCCAGCAGCATCCCCTCGGGGAGGGCGTATGGCTACACCTTC. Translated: CASSIPSGRAYGYTF.

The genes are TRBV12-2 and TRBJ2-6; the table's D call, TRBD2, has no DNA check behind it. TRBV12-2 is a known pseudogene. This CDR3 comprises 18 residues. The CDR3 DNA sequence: TGTGCAAGTCGCTTTAGGAGCTCCACACAAAGTCGGGCCAACGTCCTGACTTTC. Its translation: CASRFRSSTQSRANVLTF.

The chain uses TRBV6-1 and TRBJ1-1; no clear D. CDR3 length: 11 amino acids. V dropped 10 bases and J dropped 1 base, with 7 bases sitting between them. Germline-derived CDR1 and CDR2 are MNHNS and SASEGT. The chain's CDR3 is CAIRGNTEAFF. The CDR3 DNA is TGTGCCATCCGGGGGAACACTGAAGCTTTCTTT.

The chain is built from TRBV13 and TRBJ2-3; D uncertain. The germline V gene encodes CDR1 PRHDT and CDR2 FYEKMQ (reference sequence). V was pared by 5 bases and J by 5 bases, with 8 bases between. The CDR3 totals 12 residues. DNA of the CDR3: TGTGCCAGCAGCCCCTCGGTAGATACGCAGTATTTT. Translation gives CASSPSVDTQYF. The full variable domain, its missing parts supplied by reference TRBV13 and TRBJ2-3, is AAGVIQSPRHLIKEKRETATLKCYPIPRHDTVYWYQQGPGQDPQFLISFYEKMQSDKGSIPDRFSAQQFSDYHSELNMSSLELGDSALYFCASSPSVDTQYFGPGTRLTVL.

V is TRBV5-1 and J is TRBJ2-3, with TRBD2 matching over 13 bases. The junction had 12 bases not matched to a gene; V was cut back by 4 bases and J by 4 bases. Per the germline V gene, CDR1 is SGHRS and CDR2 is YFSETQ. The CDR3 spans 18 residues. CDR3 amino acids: CASSGELAGGQFADTQYF. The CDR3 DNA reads TGCGCCAGCAGCGGAGAACTAGCGGGGGGGCAATTTGCAGATACGCAGTATTTT.

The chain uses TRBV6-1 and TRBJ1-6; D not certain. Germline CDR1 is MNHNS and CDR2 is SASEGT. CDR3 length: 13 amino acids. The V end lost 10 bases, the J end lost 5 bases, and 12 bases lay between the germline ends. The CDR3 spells CATETHHNSPLHF. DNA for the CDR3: TGTGCCACCGAGACCCATCATAATTCACCCCTCCACTTT.

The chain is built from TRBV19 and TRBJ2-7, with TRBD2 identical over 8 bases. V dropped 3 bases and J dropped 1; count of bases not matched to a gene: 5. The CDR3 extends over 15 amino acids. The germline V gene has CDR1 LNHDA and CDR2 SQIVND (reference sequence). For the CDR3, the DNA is TGTGCCAGTAGTATCCTAGCGGGTGTTTCCTACGAGCAGTACTTC. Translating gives CASSILAGVSYEQYF.

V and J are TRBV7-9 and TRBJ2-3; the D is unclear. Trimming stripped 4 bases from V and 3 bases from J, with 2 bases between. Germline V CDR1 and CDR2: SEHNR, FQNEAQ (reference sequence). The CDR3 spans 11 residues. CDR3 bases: TGTGCCAGCAGCTCGACAGATACGCAGTATTTT. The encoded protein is CASSSTDTQYF.

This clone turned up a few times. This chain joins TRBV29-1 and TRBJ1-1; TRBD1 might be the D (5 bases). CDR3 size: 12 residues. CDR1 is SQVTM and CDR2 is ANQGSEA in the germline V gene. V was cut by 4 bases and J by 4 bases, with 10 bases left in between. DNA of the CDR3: TGCAGCGTTGCCCCAGGGCCCACTGAAGCTTTCTTT. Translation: CSVAPGPTEAFF.

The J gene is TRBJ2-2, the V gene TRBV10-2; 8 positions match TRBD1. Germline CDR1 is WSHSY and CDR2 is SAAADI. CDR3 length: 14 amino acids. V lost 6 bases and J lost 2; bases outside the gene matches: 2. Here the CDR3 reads CASRQGANTGELFF. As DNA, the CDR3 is TGCGCCAGCAGGCAGGGGGCAAACACCGGGGAGCTGTTTTTT.

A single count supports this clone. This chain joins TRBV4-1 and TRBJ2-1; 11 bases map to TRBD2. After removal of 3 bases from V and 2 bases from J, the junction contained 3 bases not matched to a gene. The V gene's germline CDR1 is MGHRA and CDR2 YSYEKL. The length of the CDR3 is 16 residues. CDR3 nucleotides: TGCGCCAGCAGCCAGCTACTAGCGGGAGCCTACAATGAGCAGTTCTTC. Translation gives CASSQLLAGAYNEQFF.

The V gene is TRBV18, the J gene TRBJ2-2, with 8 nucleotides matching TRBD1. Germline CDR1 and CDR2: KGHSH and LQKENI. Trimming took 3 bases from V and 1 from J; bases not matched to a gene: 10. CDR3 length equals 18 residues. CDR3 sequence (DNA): TGTGCCAGCTCACCCCACTCCTGGGACAGGCGGAACACCGGGGAGCTGTTTTTT. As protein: CASSPHSWDRRNTGELFF.

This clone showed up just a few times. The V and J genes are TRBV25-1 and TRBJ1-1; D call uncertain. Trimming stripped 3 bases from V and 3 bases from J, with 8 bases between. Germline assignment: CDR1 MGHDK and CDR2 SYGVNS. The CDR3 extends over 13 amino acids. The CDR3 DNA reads TGTGCCAGCAGTGATCGTCTGGACACTGAAGCTTTCTTT. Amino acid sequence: CASSDRLDTEAFF.

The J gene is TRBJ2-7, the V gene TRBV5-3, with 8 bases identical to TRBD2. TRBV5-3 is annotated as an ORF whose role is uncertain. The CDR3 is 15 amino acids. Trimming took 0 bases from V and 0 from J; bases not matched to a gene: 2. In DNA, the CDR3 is TGTGCCAGAAGCTTGGCGGGGGGGCACTCCTACGAGCAGTACTTC. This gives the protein CARSLAGGHSYEQYF.

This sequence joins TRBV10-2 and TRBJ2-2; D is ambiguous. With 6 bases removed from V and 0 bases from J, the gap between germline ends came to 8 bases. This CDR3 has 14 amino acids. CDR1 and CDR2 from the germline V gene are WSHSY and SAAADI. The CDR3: CASRGLANTGELFF. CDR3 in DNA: TGCGCCAGCAGGGGCCTTGCGAACACCGGGGAGCTGTTTTTT.

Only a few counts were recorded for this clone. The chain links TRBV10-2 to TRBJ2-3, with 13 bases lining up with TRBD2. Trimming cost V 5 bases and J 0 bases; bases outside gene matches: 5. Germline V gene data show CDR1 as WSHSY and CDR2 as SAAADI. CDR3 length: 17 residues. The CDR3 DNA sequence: TGCGCCAGCAGTCTTCGGACTAGCGGGGGTAGCACAGATACGCAGTATTTT. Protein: CASSLRTSGGSTDTQYF.

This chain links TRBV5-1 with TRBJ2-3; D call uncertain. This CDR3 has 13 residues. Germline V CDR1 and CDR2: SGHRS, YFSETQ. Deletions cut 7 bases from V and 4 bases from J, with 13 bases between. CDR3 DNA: TGCGCCAGCCGGGTGGAGTCAGCAGATACGCAGTATTTT. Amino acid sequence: CASRVESADTQYF.